The entry below gives a single T cell receptor beta chain sequence along with its context. This sample is drawn from a study of blood T cell repertoires in COVID-19. The germline V and J ends were trimmed by 8 bases and 1 base, with 14 bases remaining between them. This CDR3 is built from 14 residues. Germline CDR1 MNHEY, CDR2 SVGAGI. Under the authors' procedure: Amplified reference gene primers provided the basis for estimating nucleated cell counts. Sequencing used immunoSEQ multiplex PCR; TCRdb keeps in-frame clones, though not all of them. The D gene and trimming were derived from the DNA, and the V and J assignments and clone size from that table. The sample comprises tens of thousands of clones, 80% to 90% of which are singletons, and about 5.3% rests with the top ten.

This chain uses TRBV6-5 with TRBJ1-1; no clear D gene. The TCR originated in a man aged 50 to 60 with active COVID-19. The sequenced sample was peripheral blood. Written as DNA, the CDR3 is TGTGCCAGCCGCGCCCCTGCCGGGAACACTGAAGCTTTCTTT. Protein sequence: CASRAPAGNTEAFF.